This TCR beta chain is drawn from a study of T cells after yellow fever vaccination. The overall study: With SMART-Seq v4 Ultra Low Input, the fractions containing low cell numbers were prepared.

TCRdb passed the 5' RACE reads through MiXCR, listing each CDR3 protein once. The sample lists under 300,000 distinct CDR3 sequences; 6.9% were seen once. The CDR3 is 16 amino acids. Germline lookup yields CDR1 SSHAT and CDR2 FNYEAQ (reference sequence). The V gene lost 6 bases and the J gene lost 2 bases, with 16 bases spanning the gap. This clonotype was counted between two and nine times. What it recognizes is unknown. Study-wide findings and caveats: Though it reached lower strength, the secondary response hit its peak faster, day 5 versus 15. Within FACS-sorted repertoires, abundant clonotypes contaminating from the bulk population could be present.

The chain joins TRBV7-7 to TRBJ2-2; D gene ambiguous. The receptor's source is a man aged 25 to 40 who received the YFV17D yellow fever vaccine. Material: CD4+ T cells sorted from PBMCs, obtained 15 days after the yellow fever booster vaccination. CDR3 sequence reads: CASRNSGTLNTGELFF. The CDR3 DNA is TGTGCCAGCAGAAATTCAGGCACTCTAAACACCGGGGAGCTGTTTTTT.